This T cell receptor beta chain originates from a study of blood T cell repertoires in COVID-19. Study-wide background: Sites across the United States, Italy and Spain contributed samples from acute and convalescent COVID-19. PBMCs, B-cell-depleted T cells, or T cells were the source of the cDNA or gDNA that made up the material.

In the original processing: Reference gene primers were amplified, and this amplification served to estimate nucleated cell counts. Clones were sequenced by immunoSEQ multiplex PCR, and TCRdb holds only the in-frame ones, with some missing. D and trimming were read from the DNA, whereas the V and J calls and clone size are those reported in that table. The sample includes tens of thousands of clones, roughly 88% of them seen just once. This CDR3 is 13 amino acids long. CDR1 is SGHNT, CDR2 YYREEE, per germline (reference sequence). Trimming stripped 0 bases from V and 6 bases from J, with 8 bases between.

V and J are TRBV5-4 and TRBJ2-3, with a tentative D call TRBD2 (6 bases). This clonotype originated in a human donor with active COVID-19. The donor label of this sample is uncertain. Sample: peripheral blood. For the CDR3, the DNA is TGTGCCAGCAGCTTGGTAGCGGCGGATACGCAGTATTTT. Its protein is CASSLVAADTQYF.